This passage covers 23 T cell receptor beta chains from one sample sequenced in a study of cytomegalovirus exposure and HLA in healthy donors. The study ran its PCR with 60 Vbeta and 13 Jbeta primers. Sequencing was performed with immunoSEQ multiplex PCR; in TCRdb, only in-frame clones are kept and a portion is missing. The sample has 130,000 or so clones; approximately 86% are singletons. The source material was PBMCs. These receptors all come from a woman aged 40 to 50 in good health and CMV-seronegative.

The chain has TRBV28 and TRBJ2-7; 8 nucleotides agree with TRBD1. Germline assignment: CDR1 MDHEN and CDR2 SYDVKM. Trimming took 5 bases from V and 0 from J; bases not matched to a gene: 6. CDR3 length: 15 residues. This chain's CDR3 is CASSVTGTGSYEQYF. The CDR3 DNA is TGTGCCAGCAGTGTTACCGGGACAGGCTCCTACGAGCAGTACTTC.

The CDR3 spells CSVEWLPADETQYF. CDR3 sequence (DNA): TGCAGCGTTGAATGGCTACCAGCGGATGAGACCCAGTACTTC. The J gene is TRBJ2-5, the V gene TRBV29-1, with D possibly TRBD2 on 5 matching bases. The V gene lost 2 bases and the J gene lost 5 bases, with 15 bases spanning the gap. The CDR3 runs 14 residues. Germline V lookup: CDR1 SQVTM, CDR2 ANQGSEA.

The CDR3 reads CASSTSTGRQEKLFF. CDR3 sequence (DNA): TGTGCCAGCAGCACCTCCACAGGAAGGCAGGAAAAACTGTTTTTT. V usage is TRBV7-9 and J usage is TRBJ1-4; possibly TRBD1 for D (5 bases). The V and J ends lost 5 bases and 8 bases respectively, with 18 bases between them. CDR3 length: 15 amino acids. Germline assignment: CDR1 SEHNR and CDR2 FQNEAQ (reference sequence).

This chain links TRBV27 with TRBJ2-2; weak D call: TRBD2 (5 bases). The CDR3 totals 14 residues. Germline V CDR1 and CDR2: MNHEY, SMNVEV (reference sequence). The V and J ends lost 6 bases and 5 bases respectively, with 13 bases between them. The CDR3 spells CASRSGYATGELFF. The CDR3 nucleotides read TGTGCCAGCAGGTCGGGATACGCGACCGGGGAGCTGTTTTTT.

This clone was found once. The chain carries TRBV5-1 and TRBJ1-1; 9 bases agree with TRBD1. The J segment lost 0 bases and the V segment lost 4 bases, leaving 7 bases of the junction unmatched. Germline values: CDR1 SGHRS, CDR2 YFSETQ. The CDR3 consists of 16 residues. CDR3 loop: CASSEQGASLNTEAFF. As DNA, the CDR3 is TGCGCCAGCAGCGAACAGGGGGCGAGCTTGAACACTGAAGCTTTCTTT.

The V call is TRBV11-3, the J call TRBJ2-7, with D tentatively TRBD2 (5 bases). Deletions cut 4 bases from V and 2 bases from J, with 15 bases between. From germline, CDR1 is SGHNT and CDR2 YENEEA. CDR3 length: 15 residues. In nucleotides, the CDR3 is TGTGCCAGCAGCTCCATCAGAGCGGCTCCCTACGAGCAGTACTTC. Translated: CASSSIRAAPYEQYF.

The gene calls are TRBV14 and TRBJ2-5, with 8 bases lining up with TRBD2. The CDR3 contains 15 residues. V lost 2 bases, J lost 4 bases, and 6 bases stayed unmatched. The germline V gene encodes CDR1 SGHDN and CDR2 FVKESK. CDR3 in DNA: TGTGCCAGCAGCCAAAGATTGGCGGGAGGAGAGACCCAGTACTTC. Its translation: CASSQRLAGGETQYF. The full variable domain, in which reference TRBV14 and TRBJ2-5 provide the parts outside the CDR3, is EAGVTQFPSHSVIEKGQTVTLRCDPISGHDNLYWYRRVMGKEIKFLLHFVKESKQDESGMPNNRFLAERTGGTYSTLKVQPAELEDSGVYFCASSQRLAGGETQYFGPGTRLLVL.

The genes are TRBV5-1 and TRBJ2-3; 10 bases agree with TRBD2. J lost 3 bases, V lost 4 bases, and 8 bases had no gene match. The CDR3 contains 16 residues. Germline assignment: CDR1 SGHRS and CDR2 YFSETQ. DNA for the CDR3: TGCGCCAGCAGCGTTTATAGCGGGAGGAGTACAGATACGCAGTATTTT. Protein sequence: CASSVYSGRSTDTQYF.

V gene TRBV11-2 combines with J gene TRBJ2-3; the D is unclear. Germline V CDR1 and CDR2: SGHAT, FQNNGV. This CDR3 has 15 residues. Trimming took 5 bases from V and 2 from J, leaving 14 bases between them. CDR3 nucleotides: TGTGCCAGCAGCCGGAGCCCCCTGGCCACAGATACGCAGTATTTT. This encodes CASSRSPLATDTQYF.

This chain links TRBV5-1 with TRBJ2-6; a weak D match, TRBD1 (5 bases). Germline V lookup: CDR1 SGHRS, CDR2 YFSETQ. V shed 0 bases and J shed 0 bases, with 10 bases lying between them. The CDR3 spans 17 residues. CDR3 sequence: CASSLAAGISGANVLTF. The CDR3 region has the DNA TGCGCCAGCAGCTTGGCTGCAGGGATCTCTGGGGCCAACGTCCTGACTTTC.

The chain is built from TRBV11-2 and TRBJ1-2; possibly TRBD1 for D (5 bases). Germline V CDR1 and CDR2: SGHAT, FQNNGV. This CDR3 comprises 15 residues. Trimming pared 5 bases from V and 8 bases from J, leaving 21 bases between. The CDR3: CASSLTGGGFEGYTF. CDR3 DNA: TGTGCCAGCAGCCTAACCGGGGGGGGATTTGAGGGCTACACCTTC. Full variable domain (missing parts from reference TRBV11-2 and TRBJ1-2): EAGVAQSPRYKIIEKRQSVAFWCNPISGHATLYWYQQILGQGPKLLIQFQNNGVVDDSQLPKDRFSAERLKGVDSTLKIQPAKLEDSAVYLCASSLTGGGFEGYTFGSGTRLTVV.

The rearrangement links TRBV10-1 to TRBJ2-1, with 10 bases matching TRBD1. Trimming at V came to 4 bases and at J to 7 bases, leaving 4 bases not matched to a gene. The CDR3 extends over 14 amino acids. Germline V gene data show CDR1 as WNHNN and CDR2 as SYGVQD (reference sequence). The CDR3 reads CASSGDRGGNEQFF. DNA for the CDR3: TGCGCCAGCAGTGGGGACAGGGGTGGGAATGAGCAGTTCTTC.

The chain is built from TRBV6-5 and TRBJ1-5; no clear D gene. The ends were cut back, 6 bases at V and 7 bases at J, with 13 bases in the middle. The CDR3 runs 13 residues. Germline CDR1 is MNHEY and CDR2 is SVGAGI. The CDR3 region has the DNA TGTGCCAGCAGATCCTCTCCGCGGCAGCCCCAGCATTTT. Translating gives CASRSSPRQPQHF.

The chain recombines TRBV10-3 with TRBJ2-5, with TRBD2 identical over 11 bases. J was trimmed by 3 bases and V by 2 bases; bases with no gene match: 2. Germline V gene data show CDR1 as ENHRY and CDR2 as SYGVKD. The CDR3 has 15 residues. The CDR3 DNA follows: TGTGCCATCAGTGAGGCGACTAGCGGGAAAGAGACCCAGTACTTC. It translates to CAISEATSGKETQYF.

J is TRBJ2-7 and V is TRBV6-6; 11 bases fit TRBD2. Germline-derived CDR1 and CDR2 are MNHNY and SVGAGI (reference sequence). The CDR3 is 13 amino acids. The trim removed 7 bases at V and 4 bases at J, leaving 3 bases unmatched. This chain's CDR3 is CASTRTSGYEQYF. For the CDR3, the DNA is TGTGCCAGCACCCGGACTAGCGGGTACGAGCAGTACTTC.

V usage is TRBV14 and J usage is TRBJ2-5, with TRBD2 matching 9 bases. Germline V gives CDR1 SGHDN, CDR2 FVKESK. The CDR3 has 17 residues. V gave up 4 bases and J gave up 7 bases; unmatched junction bases: 16. CDR3 loop: CASSLSLAGGPEGTQYF. The CDR3 DNA reads as TGTGCCAGCAGCCTATCCCTGGCGGGAGGGCCGGAGGGGACCCAGTACTTC. Variable domain in full (rest from reference TRBV14 and TRBJ2-5): EAGVTQFPSHSVIEKGQTVTLRCDPISGHDNLYWYRRVMGKEIKFLLHFVKESKQDESGMPNNRFLAERTGGTYSTLKVQPAELEDSGVYFCASSLSLAGGPEGTQYFGPGTRLLVL.

The DNA of the CDR3 is TGTGCCAGCAGCTTAGATGGGGGGCAGCCCCAGCATTTT. It is translated as CASSLDGGQPQHF. The V gene is TRBV7-9, the J gene TRBJ1-5, with TRBD1 as a possible D gene (5 bases). Germline values: CDR1 SEHNR, CDR2 FQNEAQ (reference sequence). Between the trimmed V and J ends, which lost 1 base and 7 bases, there was a span of 8 bases. This CDR3 is built from 13 residues.

This chain links TRBV5-6 with TRBJ1-1, with D perhaps TRBD1 (6 bases). V was shortened by 3 bases and J by 5 bases, with 20 bases between the two germline ends. Germline assignment: CDR1 SGHDT and CDR2 YYEEEE. The CDR3 loop spans 16 amino acids. In DNA, the CDR3 is TGTGCCAGCAGCTCACTACCGAAACAGGGTGGTACTGAAGCTTTCTTT. Translated, it gives CASSSLPKQGGTEAFF.

This chain joins TRBV6-5 and TRBJ1-4; 10 positions agree with TRBD1. The CDR3 is 16 residues long. The ends lost 2 bases at V and 13 bases at J; junction bases unmatched: 13. Germline CDR1 and CDR2: MNHEY and SVGAGI. CDR3: CASSYTGADRGLSLFF. The DNA for the CDR3 is TGTGCCAGCAGTTACACCGGGGCCGACAGGGGGCTTTCACTGTTTTTT.

The chain is built from TRBV4-3 and TRBJ1-1; no definite D call. The CDR3 spans 13 residues. Germline V gene data show CDR1 as LGHNA and CDR2 as YSLEER. Between the trimmed V and J ends, which lost 0 bases and 10 bases, there was a span of 12 bases. The CDR3 DNA is TGCGCCAGCAGCCAAGAACCCGGGAGGCGAGCTTTCTTT. It is translated as CASSQEPGRRAFF.

The V and J genes are TRBV5-1 and TRBJ2-1; 8 bases map to TRBD2. J lost 6 bases, V lost 4 bases, and 6 bases had no gene match. Germline lookup yields CDR1 SGHRS and CDR2 YFSETQ. The CDR3 is 14 amino acids. The CDR3 DNA reads TGCGCCAGCAGCCCTATTACTAGCGGCAATGAGCAGTTCTTC. This gives the protein CASSPITSGNEQFF. The whole variable domain, remainder taken from reference TRBV5-1 and TRBJ2-1, is KAGVTQTPRYLIKTRGQQVTLSCSPISGHRSVSWYQQTPGQGLQFLFEYFSETQRNKGNFPGRFSGRQFSNSRSEMNVSTLELGDSALYLCASSPITSGNEQFFGPGTRLTVL.

V is TRBV29-1 and J is TRBJ2-1; D gene ambiguous. The CDR3 is 13 amino acids. V lost 4 bases and J 0 bases, leaving 7 bases between the germline ends. Germline V CDR1 and CDR2: SQVTM, ANQGSEA. CDR3 nucleotide sequence: TGCAGCGTTGCGGTGAGCTCCTACAATGAGCAGTTCTTC. Its protein is CSVAVSSYNEQFF.

J is TRBJ1-2 and V is TRBV6-1, with D unresolved. The germline gives CDR1 MNHNS, CDR2 SASEGT. The CDR3 is made up of 13 amino acids. V lost 7 bases, J lost 5 bases, and 14 bases lay in between. CDR3 region: CASTPISGYGYTF. The DNA for the CDR3 is TGTGCCAGCACCCCGATTTCGGGATATGGCTACACCTTC.